This T cell receptor beta chain was profiled in a study of T cells after yellow fever vaccination. Study results and caveats: Booster samples showed a return of most primary-vaccination clones (around 96% CD4, 70% to 90% CD8).

CDR3 size: 14 residues. The V end lost 1 base, the J end lost 5 bases, and 11 bases lay between the germline ends. The germline V gene has CDR1 MNHNS and CDR2 SASEGT. This clonotype was recorded many times. The antigen remains undetermined. Via MiXCR, TCRdb re-called the 5' RACE reads, giving one row per CDR3 protein. The table shows about 340,000 distinct CDR3 sequences, with around 4.1% occurring only once. This TCR came from a man aged 18 to 29 who received the YFV17D yellow fever vaccine. The rearrangement links TRBV6-1 to TRBJ2-5; tentatively, D is TRBD1 (5 bases). The source was PBMCs, collected 5 days after the yellow fever booster vaccination. The CDR3 bases are TGTGCCAGCAGTGAAGTGACAGCGACTGAGACCCAGTACTTC. Its protein is CASSEVTATETQYF.